A single sample gave rise to the 20 T cell receptor beta chains below, sequenced in a study of cytomegalovirus exposure and HLA in healthy donors. PCR employed 60 Vbeta and 13 Jbeta primers. Only in-frame clones appear in the TCRdb table, and some are missing; sequencing was by immunoSEQ multiplex PCR. The repertoire holds roughly 180,000 clones, with 75% to 85% as singletons. The sequenced material came from PBMCs. These receptors all stem from a girl aged 2-15 years in good health and CMV-seropositive.

The chain links TRBV5-1 to TRBJ2-2; weak D call: TRBD1 (7 bases). The CDR3 loop spans 13 amino acids. In germline, CDR1 is SGHRS, CDR2 YFSETQ. V lost 6 bases and J lost 6, with 12 bases in between. The CDR3 sequence: CASTSGGSGELFF. CDR3 DNA sequence: TGCGCCAGCACGTCAGGGGGGTCCGGGGAGCTGTTTTTT.

V gene TRBV19 combines with J gene TRBJ2-7; weak D call: TRBD1 (6 bases). This CDR3 spans 15 amino acids. Trimming shortened V by 5 bases and J by 3 bases, and 17 bases separated the two germline ends. Looked up from germline, CDR1 is LNHDA and CDR2 is SQIVND (reference sequence). The CDR3 sequence is CASSHTGLRDYEQYF. CDR3 DNA: TGTGCCAGTAGTCACACAGGGCTTAGGGACTACGAGCAGTACTTC.

This rearrangement joins TRBV5-1 to TRBJ2-5; D is unclear. Germline-derived CDR1 and CDR2 are SGHRS and YFSETQ. The germline V and J ends were trimmed by 2 bases and 3 bases, with 11 bases remaining between them. CDR3 length equals 14 residues. Here the CDR3 DNA reads TGCGCCAGCAGCTTATTCTTAGGAGAAGAGACCCAGTACTTC. Its protein is CASSLFLGEETQYF.

The chain uses TRBV27 and TRBJ2-1; 9 nucleotides match TRBD1. The CDR3 has 16 residues. CDR1 MNHEY and CDR2 SMNVEV come from the germline V gene (reference sequence). After removal of 6 bases from V and 0 bases from J, the junction contained 6 bases not matched to a gene. CDR3 sequence: CASREWDRVSYNEQFF. Here the CDR3 DNA reads TGTGCCAGCAGGGAATGGGACAGGGTCTCCTACAATGAGCAGTTCTTC.

This clone has just one count. The chain combines TRBV18 with TRBJ2-2; D is perhaps TRBD2 (5 bases). The V end lost 4 bases, the J end lost 4 bases, and 13 bases lay between the germline ends. CDR1 and CDR2 (germline): KGHSH, LQKENI. This CDR3 comprises 15 residues. The DNA of the CDR3 is TGTGCCAGCTCACACTCTCTCGGAGGCACCGGGGAGCTGTTTTTT. Translating it yields CASSHSLGGTGELFF.

CDR3 coding DNA: TGTGCCAGCAGCCCTACGGGGTTTTTTGGCTACACCTTC. It is translated as CASSPTGFFGYTF. The chain is built from TRBV6-5 and TRBJ1-2; D not resolved. The germline V gene has CDR1 MNHEY and CDR2 SVGAGI. Trimming took 6 bases from V and 7 from J, leaving 15 bases between them. The CDR3 contains 13 residues.

The chain carries TRBV7-9 and TRBJ2-3, with TRBD1 matching 12 bases. Germline trimming cut 5 bases from V and 3 bases from J; bases unmatched to any gene: 6. Germline values: CDR1 SEHNR, CDR2 FQNEAQ (reference sequence). This CDR3 region has 16 residues. CDR3 amino acids: CASSIRDRGPTDTQYF. For the CDR3, the DNA is TGTGCCAGCAGCATCCGGGACAGGGGGCCGACAGATACGCAGTATTTT.

V is TRBV11-2 and J is TRBJ2-3; 7 positions match TRBD1. V trimming: 7 bases; J trimming: 1 base; junction bases outside the gene matches: 5. Per the germline V gene, CDR1 is SGHAT and CDR2 is FQNNGV. This CDR3 contains 14 residues. CDR3 amino acids: CASNLGQGTDTQYF. The CDR3 coding sequence is TGTGCCAGCAACCTAGGACAGGGCACAGATACGCAGTATTTT.

The chain joins TRBV19 to TRBJ2-1; 7 bases map to TRBD2. The V gene's germline CDR1 is LNHDA and CDR2 SQIVND (reference sequence). Trimming took 5 bases from V and 3 from J; bases not matched to a gene: 10. This CDR3 contains 16 residues. The CDR3 region is CASSFRRTRRYNEQFF. The CDR3 nucleotides read TGTGCCAGTAGTTTCCGAAGGACTAGACGCTACAATGAGCAGTTCTTC. The whole variable domain, filled in from reference TRBV19 and TRBJ2-1, reads DGGITQSPKYLFRKEGQNVTLSCEQNLNHDAMYWYRQDPGQGLRLIYYSQIVNDFQKGDIAEGYSVSREKKESFPLTVTSAQKNPTAFYLCASSFRRTRRYNEQFFGPGTRLTVL.

The chain's CDR3 is CASSTLGGESTGELFF. In nucleotides, the CDR3 is TGTGCCAGCAGCACCTTGGGGGGGGAGAGTACCGGGGAGCTGTTTTTT. V is TRBV7-9 and J is TRBJ2-2; 7 bases match TRBD2. The CDR3 sequence is 16 residues long. Germline assignment: CDR1 SEHNR and CDR2 FQNEAQ (reference sequence). V was pared by 5 bases and J by 5 bases, with 11 bases of the junction left unmatched.

The rearrangement links TRBV19 to TRBJ1-2, with 7 bases matching TRBD1. V trimming: 3 bases; J trimming: 4 bases; junction bases outside the gene matches: 8. CDR1 is LNHDA, CDR2 SQIVND, per germline (reference sequence). This CDR3 is 15 amino acids long. The CDR3 loop is CASSIGPGGSYGYTF. The CDR3 DNA sequence: TGTGCCAGTAGTATTGGCCCAGGGGGGAGCTATGGCTACACCTTC.

This clone has only a few counts. The chain links TRBV5-1 to TRBJ1-1, with 7 bases lining up with TRBD1. Germline V gene data show CDR1 as SGHRS and CDR2 as YFSETQ. V gave up 5 bases and J gave up 10 bases; unmatched junction bases: 14. There are 14 residues in the CDR3. Written as DNA, the CDR3 is TGCGCCAGCAGGTGGGAAGTTGGCAGGGGGATAGCTTTCTTT. Its protein product is CASRWEVGRGIAFF.

This chain uses TRBV10-3 with TRBJ2-1; TRBD1 matches at 8 bases. J gave up 8 bases and V 10 bases, and 10 bases lay outside the gene matches. There are 13 residues in the CDR3. Germline lookup yields CDR1 ENHRY and CDR2 SYGVKD. In nucleotides, the CDR3 is TGTGCCACGCAGGGGGCATTTTGGTATGAGCAGTTCTTC. This gives the protein CATQGAFWYEQFF.

The V call is TRBV11-1, the J call TRBJ2-7, with unresolved D. In germline, CDR1 is SGHAT, CDR2 FQDESV (reference sequence). Trimming removed 0 bases from V and 3 bases from J, with 9 bases in between. This CDR3 comprises 14 residues. The CDR3 sequence is CASSLAQEVYEQYF. DNA for the CDR3: TGTGCCAGCAGCTTAGCGCAGGAAGTCTACGAGCAGTACTTC. Combining the CDR3 with reference TRBV11-1 and TRBJ2-7 gives the whole variable domain EAEVAQSPRYKITEKSQAVAFWCDPISGHATLYWYRQILGQGPELLVQFQDESVVDDSQLPKDRFSAERLKGVDSTLKIQPAELGDSAMYLCASSLAQEVYEQYFGPGTRLTVT.

The chain combines TRBV28 with TRBJ2-7, with 8 positions matching TRBD2. Germline CDR1 is MDHEN and CDR2 is SYDVKM. CDR3 length: 15 residues. After removal of 5 bases from V and 2 bases from J, the junction contained 8 bases not matched to a gene. DNA for the CDR3: TGTGCCAGCAGTCCCTCCGGGGGGGTCACCTACGAGCAGTACTTC. This gives the protein CASSPSGGVTYEQYF.

V usage is TRBV7-3 and J usage is TRBJ1-2, with D perhaps matching TRBD1 (6 bases). The CDR3 has 12 residues. The V end lost 5 bases, the J end lost 8 bases, and 12 bases lay between the germline ends. Germline CDR1 reads SGHTA; CDR2 reads FQGTGA. CDR3 residues: CASSLRGEGYTF. CDR3 in DNA: TGTGCCAGCAGCCTCAGGGGAGAGGGCTACACCTTC.

The chain couples TRBV29-1 to TRBJ2-3; D is ambiguous. CDR1 and CDR2 (germline): SQVTM, ANQGSEA. This CDR3 region has 10 residues. V lost 4 bases and J 4 bases, leaving 3 bases between the germline ends. The CDR3 loop is CSVGADTQYF. The CDR3 DNA reads TGCAGCGTTGGAGCAGATACGCAGTATTTT.

The gene calls are TRBV2 and TRBJ2-5; 11 nucleotides align to TRBD2. The V gene's germline CDR1 is SNHLY and CDR2 FYNNEI. CDR3 length: 18 residues. V lost 3 bases, J lost 1 base, and 10 bases stayed unmatched. This CDR3 is CASSDLLAGGFLQETQYF. CDR3 coding DNA: TGTGCCAGCAGTGATCTCCTAGCGGGAGGTTTCCTCCAAGAGACCCAGTACTTC.

The rearrangement links TRBV4-1 to TRBJ2-1, with TRBD2 matching 14 bases. J was trimmed by 9 bases and V by 3 bases; bases with no gene match: 4. CDR1 MGHRA and CDR2 YSYEKL come from the germline V gene. This CDR3 has 15 residues. CDR3 sequence reads: CASSQAGLAGVEQFF. In DNA form, the CDR3 reads TGCGCCAGCAGCCAGGCGGGACTAGCGGGGGTTGAGCAGTTCTTC.

The gene calls are TRBV29-1 and TRBJ2-7, with 9 nucleotides matching TRBD2. The germline V gene encodes CDR1 SQVTM and CDR2 ANQGSEA. This CDR3 comprises 12 residues. The V and J ends lost 4 bases and 2 bases, in that order; junction bases with no gene match: 0. For the CDR3, the DNA is TGCAGCGTTGGACTAGCGGCCTACGAGCAGTACTTC. Protein sequence: CSVGLAAYEQYF.